This T cell receptor (beta chain) appears in the sequencing data of a study of beta chain features in type 1 diabetes. Across the whole study: Sorted cell examination encompassed over 90,000,000 cells across all samples.

In germline, CDR1 is SGHVS, CDR2 FQNEAQ. The CDR3 has 15 amino acids. V lost 4 bases and J lost 9, with 16 bases in between. Purity exceeding 95% was reached by all sorted populations. Expressed TCRB transcripts were sequenced after all isolated RNA was converted to cDNA. Generated by immunoSEQ multiplex PCR, the TCRdb table keeps only in-frame clones and is missing some. The profile covers roughly 140,000 clones, with roughly 8.1% appearing a single time and 0.65% taken by the ten largest. The TCR comes from a man aged 18 to 30 in good health. The V and J genes are TRBV7-8 and TRBJ1-6; TRBD1 might be the D (5 bases). The sample comprised central memory CD4+ T cells from blood. CDR3 sequence (DNA): TGTGCCAGCAGCTCACGGGGGAGGGAAGTTTCACCCCTCCACTTT. It translates to CASSSRGREVSPLHF.